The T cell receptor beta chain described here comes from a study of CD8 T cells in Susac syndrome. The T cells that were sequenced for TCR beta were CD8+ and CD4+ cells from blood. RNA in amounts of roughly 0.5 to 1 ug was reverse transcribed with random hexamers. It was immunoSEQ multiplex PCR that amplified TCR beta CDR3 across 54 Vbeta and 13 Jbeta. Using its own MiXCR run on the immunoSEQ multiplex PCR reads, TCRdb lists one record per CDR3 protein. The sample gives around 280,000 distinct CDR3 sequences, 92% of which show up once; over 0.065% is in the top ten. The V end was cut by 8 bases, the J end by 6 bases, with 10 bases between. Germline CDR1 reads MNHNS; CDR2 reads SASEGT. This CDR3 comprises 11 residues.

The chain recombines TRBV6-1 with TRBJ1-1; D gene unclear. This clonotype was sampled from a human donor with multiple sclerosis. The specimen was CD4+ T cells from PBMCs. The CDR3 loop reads CASRGLPEAFF. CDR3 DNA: TGTGCCAGCCGCGGTCTTCCTGAAGCTTTCTTT.